What follows are 9 T cell receptor beta chains derived from one specimen sequenced in a study of blood T cell repertoires in COVID-19 (dated by TCRdb to 2020 to 2021). The library was generated by the immunoSEQ multiplex PCR assay. The clones in this table, taken by TCRdb from immuneACCESS, are in-frame only. Not every clone is retained; where verified, under half of the shortfall comes from an unresolved V gene, and the cause of the rest is unknown. A total of some 220,000 clones appear in this sample, 70% to 90% of them only once. The ten largest account for 2.9% of the sample. Sequences were obtained from peripheral blood. These TCRs come from a man between 50 and 59 years old who had recovered from COVID-19.

This clone was counted only a few times. The chain has TRBV18 and TRBJ1-1; tentatively, D is TRBD1 (5 bases). The CDR3 runs to 15 residues. V was cut by 0 bases and J by 5 bases, with 13 bases left in between. Germline lookup yields CDR1 KGHSH and CDR2 LQKENI. The DNA of the CDR3 is TGTGCCAGCTCACCACCTTCACAGGCGGGGACTGAAGCTTTCTTT. Its translation is CASSPPSQAGTEAFF.

The rearrangement joins TRBV7-8 to TRBJ2-3; 15 positions match TRBD2. Germline V lookup: CDR1 SGHVS, CDR2 FQNEAQ. The V gene end was trimmed by 3 bases and the J gene end by 6 bases; junction bases not matched to a gene: 19. The CDR3 runs to 21 residues. CDR3 sequence: CASSFTSGTSGGRGGFDTQYF. The CDR3 DNA sequence: TGTGCCAGCAGCTTCACCTCCGGGACTAGCGGGGGGCGTGGGGGTTTCGATACGCAGTATTTT.

The chain links TRBV30 to TRBJ1-1, with 8 positions matching TRBD1. The CDR3 consists of 17 residues. Germline CDR1 and CDR2: GTSNPN and SVGIG (reference sequence). With 0 bases clipped from V and 2 bases from J, the junction kept 11 bases outside the gene matches. This CDR3 reads CAWSVRRQGTSNTEAFF. In nucleotides, the CDR3 is TGTGCCTGGAGTGTACGCCGACAGGGGACCTCAAACACTGAAGCTTTCTTT.

The CDR3 nucleotides read TGCGCCAGCAGTCAACGCCAGGGACTTTTAGCCAAAAACATTCAGTACTTC. Translation gives CASSQRQGLLAKNIQYF. The chain is built from TRBV23-1 and TRBJ2-4, with D possibly matching TRBD2 (6 bases). TRBV23-1 counts as an open reading frame of uncertain function. The V and J ends lost 2 bases and 0 bases respectively, with 14 bases between them. This CDR3 comprises 17 residues.

This clone was counted between two and nine times. The chain employs TRBV14 and TRBJ2-2; D is perhaps TRBD1 (5 bases). The CDR3 totals 14 residues. Germline loops: CDR1 SGHDN, CDR2 FVKESK. The V end was cut by 2 bases, the J end by 6 bases, with 10 bases between. CDR3 coding DNA: TGTGCCAGCAGCCAATTCAGGGCCTCCGGGGAGCTGTTTTTT. As protein: CASSQFRASGELFF.

This clone was seen more than once but under ten times. V usage is TRBV5-6 and J usage is TRBJ2-3; 7 nucleotides line up with TRBD2. This CDR3 contains 15 residues. The V gene end was trimmed by 4 bases and the J gene end by 14 bases; junction bases not matched to a gene: 19. In germline, CDR1 is SGHDT, CDR2 YYEEEE. CDR3 in amino acids: CASSPTSLPTSYPYF. The CDR3 DNA sequence: TGTGCCAGCAGCCCGACTAGCTTACCAACGTCGTATCCGTATTTT.

This clone showed up just a few times. The rearrangement uses TRBV6-5 and TRBJ1-1, with 8 bases lining up with TRBD1. CDR1 is MNHEY and CDR2 is SVGAGI in the germline V gene. J lost 5 bases, V lost 6 bases, and 5 bases had no gene match. There are 13 residues in the CDR3. CDR3 loop: CASRGQGTTEAFF. In DNA form, the CDR3 reads TGTGCCAGCAGAGGACAGGGTACGACTGAAGCTTTCTTT.

This chain links TRBV28 with TRBJ1-2, with unresolved D. The length of the CDR3 is 13 residues. Germline-derived CDR1 and CDR2 are MDHEN and SYDVKM. Trimming took off 7 bases at V and 7 bases at J, with 16 bases between the two ends. The CDR3 coding sequence is TGTGCCAGCACCCCTGGGAGGGTAGTTGGCTACACCTTC. Translation gives CASTPGRVVGYTF.

The rearrangement joins TRBV18 to TRBJ2-5; D is perhaps TRBD1 (6 bases). The ends were cut back, 5 bases at V and 9 bases at J, with 22 bases in the middle. The CDR3 has 15 amino acids. Germline V lookup: CDR1 KGHSH, CDR2 LQKENI. The chain's CDR3 is CASSSDSLSILSQYF. The CDR3 DNA follows: TGTGCCAGCTCATCGGACAGCCTAAGCATTCTTTCCCAGTACTTC.